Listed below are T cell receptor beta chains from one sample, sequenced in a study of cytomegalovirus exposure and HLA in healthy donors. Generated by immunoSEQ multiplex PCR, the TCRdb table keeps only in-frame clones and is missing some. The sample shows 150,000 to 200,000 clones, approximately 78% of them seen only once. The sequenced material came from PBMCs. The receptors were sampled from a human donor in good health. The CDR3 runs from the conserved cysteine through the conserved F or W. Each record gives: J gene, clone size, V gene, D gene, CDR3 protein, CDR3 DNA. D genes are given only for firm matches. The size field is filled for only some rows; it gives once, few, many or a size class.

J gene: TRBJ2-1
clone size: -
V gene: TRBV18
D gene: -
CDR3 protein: CASSPQGPWDNEQFF
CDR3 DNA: TGTGCCAGCTCACCACAGGGGCCTTGGGACAATGAGCAGTTCTTC

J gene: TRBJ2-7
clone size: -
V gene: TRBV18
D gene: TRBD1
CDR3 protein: CASSPGFRDRSIWEQYF
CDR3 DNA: TGTGCCAGCTCACCGGGGTTCCGGGACAGGAGCATTTGGGAGCAGTACTTC

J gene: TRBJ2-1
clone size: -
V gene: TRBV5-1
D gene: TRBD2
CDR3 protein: CASSPGGNEQFF
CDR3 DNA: TGCGCCAGCAGCCCCGGGGGGAATGAGCAGTTCTTC

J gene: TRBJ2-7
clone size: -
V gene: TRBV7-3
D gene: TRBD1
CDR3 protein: CASSPLTGSAEQYF
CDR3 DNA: TGTGCCAGCAGCCCCTTGACAGGGTCGGCCGAGCAGTACTTC

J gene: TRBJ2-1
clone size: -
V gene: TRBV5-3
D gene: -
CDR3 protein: CASTGPGWVNEQFF
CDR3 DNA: TGTGCCAGCACTGGGCCAGGGTGGGTGAATGAGCAGTTCTTC

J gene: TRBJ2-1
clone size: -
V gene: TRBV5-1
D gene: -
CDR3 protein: CASSLAQQGDEQFF
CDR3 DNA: TGCGCCAGCAGCTTGGCCCAGCAAGGAGATGAGCAGTTCTTC

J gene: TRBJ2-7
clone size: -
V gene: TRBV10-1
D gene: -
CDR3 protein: CASSEEDTTYEQYF
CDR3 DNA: TGCGCCAGCAGTGAGGAGGACACGACCTACGAGCAGTACTTC

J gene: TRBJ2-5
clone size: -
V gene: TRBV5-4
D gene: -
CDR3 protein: CASSLAGTSETQYF
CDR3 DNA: TGTGCCAGCAGCTTGGCCGGGACTTCGGAGACCCAGTACTTC

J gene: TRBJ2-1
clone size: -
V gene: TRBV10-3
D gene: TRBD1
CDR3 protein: CAISESRKGDRAYNEQFF
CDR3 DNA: TGTGCCATCAGTGAGTCGAGGAAGGGGGACAGGGCGTACAATGAGCAGTTCTTC

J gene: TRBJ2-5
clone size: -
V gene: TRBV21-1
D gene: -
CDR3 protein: CASSKTGKGAIQETQYF
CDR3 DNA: TGTGCCAGCAGCAAAACAGGTAAGGGGGCGATCCAAGAGACCCAGTACTTC

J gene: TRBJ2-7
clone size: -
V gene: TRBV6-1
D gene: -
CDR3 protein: CASSGGEQYF
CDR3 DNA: TGTGCCAGCAGCGGGGGTGAGCAGTACTTC

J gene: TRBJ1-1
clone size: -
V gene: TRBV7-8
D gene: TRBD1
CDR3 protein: CASLRGQGWDTEAFF
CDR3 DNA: TGTGCCAGCCTAAGGGGACAGGGGTGGGACACTGAAGCTTTCTTT

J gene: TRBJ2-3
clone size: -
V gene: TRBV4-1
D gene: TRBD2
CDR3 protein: CASSQETSGSADTQYF
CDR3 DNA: TGCGCCAGCAGCCAAGAGACTAGCGGGTCGGCAGATACGCAGTATTTT

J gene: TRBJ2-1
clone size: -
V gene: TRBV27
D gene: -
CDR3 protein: CASNLASGVPYNEQFF
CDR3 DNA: TGTGCCAGCAACCTCGCTTCGGGGGTTCCCTACAATGAGCAGTTCTTC

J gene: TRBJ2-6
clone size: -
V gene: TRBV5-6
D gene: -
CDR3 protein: CASSSGSGANVLTF
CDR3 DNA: TGTGCCAGCAGCTCGGGCTCTGGGGCCAACGTCCTGACTTTC

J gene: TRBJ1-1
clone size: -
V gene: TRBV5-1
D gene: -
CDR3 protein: CASSWGQNTEAFF
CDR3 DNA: TGCGCCAGCAGCTGGGGACAGAACACTGAAGCTTTCTTT

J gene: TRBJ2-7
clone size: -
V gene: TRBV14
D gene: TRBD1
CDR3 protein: CASSQARQGSYEQYF
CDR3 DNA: TGTGCCAGCAGCCAAGCCCGACAGGGCTCCTACGAGCAGTACTTC

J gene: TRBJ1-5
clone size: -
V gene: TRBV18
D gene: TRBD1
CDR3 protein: CASSVGTGSNQPQHF
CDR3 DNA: TGTGCCAGCTCAGTCGGGACAGGGAGCAATCAGCCCCAGCATTTT

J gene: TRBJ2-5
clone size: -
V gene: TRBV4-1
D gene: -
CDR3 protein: CASSQGLSSPPYETQYF
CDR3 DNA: TGCGCCAGCAGCCAAGGTCTTAGTAGCCCGCCCTATGAGACCCAGTACTTC

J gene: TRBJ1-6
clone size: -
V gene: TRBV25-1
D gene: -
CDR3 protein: CASSEFGGKDSPLHF
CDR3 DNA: TGTGCCAGCAGTGAATTTGGGGGGAAGGATTCACCCCTCCACTTT

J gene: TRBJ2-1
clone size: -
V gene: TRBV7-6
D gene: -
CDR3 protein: CASSLGSGSLNEQFF
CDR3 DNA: TGTGCCAGCAGCTTAGGCTCCGGGTCCCTTAATGAGCAGTTCTTC

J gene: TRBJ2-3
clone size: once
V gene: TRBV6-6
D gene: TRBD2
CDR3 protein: CASSTRTSGGTDTQYF
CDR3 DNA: TGTGCCAGCAGTACCCGTACTAGCGGGGGCACAGATACGCAGTATTTT

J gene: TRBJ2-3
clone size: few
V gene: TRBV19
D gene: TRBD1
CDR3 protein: CASSPRQGARADTQYF
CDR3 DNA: TGTGCCAGTAGCCCACGGCAGGGGGCAAGGGCAGATACGCAGTATTTT

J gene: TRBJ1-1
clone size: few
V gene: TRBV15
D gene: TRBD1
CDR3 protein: CATSRAGGNADTEAFF
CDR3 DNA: TGTGCCACCAGCAGAGCAGGGGGCAACGCGGACACTGAAGCTTTCTTT

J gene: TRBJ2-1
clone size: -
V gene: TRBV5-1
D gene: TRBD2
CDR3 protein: CASSPDSGGVNNEQFF
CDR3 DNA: TGCGCCAGCAGCCCGGATTCCGGGGGGGTTAACAATGAGCAGTTCTTC

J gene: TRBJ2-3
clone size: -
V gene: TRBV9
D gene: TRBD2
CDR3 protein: CATSSGGQYTDTQYF
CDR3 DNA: TGTGCCACCAGTAGCGGGGGACAATACACAGATACGCAGTATTTT

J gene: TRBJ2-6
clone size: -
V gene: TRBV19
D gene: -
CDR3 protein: CATRGVLGANVLTF
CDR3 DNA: TGTGCCACCCGCGGGGTTCTAGGGGCCAACGTCCTGACTTTC

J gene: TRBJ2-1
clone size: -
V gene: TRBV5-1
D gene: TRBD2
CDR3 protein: CASSQTGGYNEQFF
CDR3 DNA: TGCGCCAGCAGCCAGACGGGAGGCTACAATGAGCAGTTCTTC

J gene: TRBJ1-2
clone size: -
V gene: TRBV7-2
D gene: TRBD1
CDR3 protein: CASSRDRGLYGYTF
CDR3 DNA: TGTGCCAGCAGCCGAGACAGGGGGCTATATGGCTACACCTTC

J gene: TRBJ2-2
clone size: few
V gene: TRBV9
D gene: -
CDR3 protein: CASSLQISGELFF
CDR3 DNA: TGTGCCAGCAGCCTGCAGATCTCCGGGGAGCTGTTTTTT

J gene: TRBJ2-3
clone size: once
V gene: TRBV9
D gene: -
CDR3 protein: CASSPARFTDTQYF
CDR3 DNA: TGTGCCAGCAGCCCTGCCCGGTTCACAGATACGCAGTATTTT

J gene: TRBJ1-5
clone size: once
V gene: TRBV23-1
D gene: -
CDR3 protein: CASSHFQDSNQPQHF
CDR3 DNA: TGCGCCAGCAGTCATTTCCAGGATAGCAATCAGCCCCAGCATTTT

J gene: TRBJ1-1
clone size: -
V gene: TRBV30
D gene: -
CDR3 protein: CAWSGGQGGQNTEAFF
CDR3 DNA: TGTGCCTGGAGTGGGGGCCAAGGGGGTCAGAACACTGAAGCTTTCTTT

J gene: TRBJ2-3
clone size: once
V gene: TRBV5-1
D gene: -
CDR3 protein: CASSALGAFAADTQYF
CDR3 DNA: TGCGCCAGCAGCGCGCTGGGAGCGTTCGCAGCAGATACGCAGTATTTT

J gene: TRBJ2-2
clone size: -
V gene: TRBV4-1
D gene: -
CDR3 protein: CASSQRGLPNTGELFF
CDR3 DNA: TGCGCCAGCAGCCAAAGAGGGCTGCCGAACACCGGGGAGCTGTTTTTT

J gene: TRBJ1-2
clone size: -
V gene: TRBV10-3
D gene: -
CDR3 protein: CAIGTGTLGYTF
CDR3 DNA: TGTGCCATAGGCACAGGGACGCTTGGCTACACCTTC

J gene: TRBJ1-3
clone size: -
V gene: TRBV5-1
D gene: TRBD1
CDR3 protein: CASSLEGQTFSGNTIYF
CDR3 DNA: TGCGCCAGCAGCTTGGAGGGACAGACGTTCTCTGGAAACACCATATATTTT

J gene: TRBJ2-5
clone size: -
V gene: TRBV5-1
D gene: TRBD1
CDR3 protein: CASSLGTGGQETQYF
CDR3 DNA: TGCGCCAGCAGCTTGGGGACAGGGGGCCAAGAGACCCAGTACTTC